This T cell receptor (beta chain) was captured by sequencing in a study of T-cell memory formation after mild COVID-19. Study details: Largely, TCR clusters stayed within a single donor.

V shed 2 bases and J shed 2 bases, with 9 bases lying between them. Looked up from germline, CDR1 is SNHLY and CDR2 is FYNNEI. The CDR3 has 14 residues. There are many counts of this clonotype. After 5'RACE with constant-segment primers, TCR alpha and TCR beta cDNA libraries carrying sample barcodes and UMIs were obtained. TCRdb re-derived calls from the 5' RACE reads in MiXCR, one entry per CDR3 protein. The sample records approximately 560,000 distinct CDR3 sequences, roughly a sixth being singletons. Sequenced input: PBMCs or a T cell subset sorted from them (not recorded which). The chain carries TRBV2 and TRBJ1-2, with a weak D call TRBD1 (5 bases). The TCR comes from an adult woman who had mild COVID-19 (a few samples of this study predate the infection). Cell type and time point are not known. CDR3 coding DNA: TGTGCCAGCAGTGAATTAGGGACCAACTATGGCTACACCTTC. Residues: CASSELGTNYGYTF.